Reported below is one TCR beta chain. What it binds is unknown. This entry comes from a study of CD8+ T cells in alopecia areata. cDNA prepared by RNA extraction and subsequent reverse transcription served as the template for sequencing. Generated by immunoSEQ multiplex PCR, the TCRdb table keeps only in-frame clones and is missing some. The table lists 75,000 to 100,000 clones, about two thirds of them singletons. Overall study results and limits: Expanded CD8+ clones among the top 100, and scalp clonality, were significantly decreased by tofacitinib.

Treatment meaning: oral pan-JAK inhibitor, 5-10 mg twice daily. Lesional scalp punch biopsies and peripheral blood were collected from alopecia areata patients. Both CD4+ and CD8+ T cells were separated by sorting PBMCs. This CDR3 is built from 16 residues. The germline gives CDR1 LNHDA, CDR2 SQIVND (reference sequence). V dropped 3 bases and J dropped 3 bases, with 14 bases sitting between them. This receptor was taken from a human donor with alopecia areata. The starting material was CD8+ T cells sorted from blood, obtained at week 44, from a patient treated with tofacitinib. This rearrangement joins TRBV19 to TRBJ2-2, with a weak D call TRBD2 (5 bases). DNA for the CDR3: TGTGCCAGTAGTATTTTTACCAGCGGCCACACCGGGGAGCTGTTTTTT. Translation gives CASSIFTSGHTGELFF.